This T cell receptor (beta chain) stems from a study of cytomegalovirus exposure and HLA in healthy donors. The PCR made use of 60 Vbeta and 13 Jbeta primers. Per the study methods: It was a later analysis that counted 79 million or so unique TCR beta chains, of which 9.5 million to 14 million were shared. Measured with immunoSEQ multiplex PCR; TCRdb has only the in-frame clones, and not every one. That table furnishes V, J and clone size, whereas the DNA furnished D and trimming. The repertoire holds around 80,000 clones, 60% to 85% seen once, with 5.9% in the top ten. Study-level results: In a later analysis, TCR beta V- and J-gene trimming was associated with a missense DCLRE1C variant. Most TCR sequences were seen very rarely across donors, but some public TCRs occurred in many.

Turning to this clone: Its antigen is undetermined.

The junction had 7 bases not matched to a gene; V was cut back by 4 bases and J by 9 bases. CDR1 MDHEN and CDR2 SYDVKM come from the germline V gene. The CDR3 sequence is 14 residues long. The chain links TRBV28 to TRBJ1-5, with 9 bases identical to TRBD1. Sequenced material: PBMCs. The source is a man aged 18 to 35 in good health and CMV-seropositive. CDR3 sequence: CASSYGQGQGPQHF. The DNA of the CDR3 is TGTGCCAGCAGTTACGGACAGGGGCAGGGGCCCCAGCATTTT. The whole variable domain, filled in from reference TRBV28 and TRBJ1-5, reads DVKVTQSSRYLVKRTGEKVFLECVQDMDHENMFWYRQDPGLGLRLIYFSYDVKMKEKGDIPEGYSVSREKKERFSLILESASTNQTSMYLCASSYGQGQGPQHFGDGTRLSIL.